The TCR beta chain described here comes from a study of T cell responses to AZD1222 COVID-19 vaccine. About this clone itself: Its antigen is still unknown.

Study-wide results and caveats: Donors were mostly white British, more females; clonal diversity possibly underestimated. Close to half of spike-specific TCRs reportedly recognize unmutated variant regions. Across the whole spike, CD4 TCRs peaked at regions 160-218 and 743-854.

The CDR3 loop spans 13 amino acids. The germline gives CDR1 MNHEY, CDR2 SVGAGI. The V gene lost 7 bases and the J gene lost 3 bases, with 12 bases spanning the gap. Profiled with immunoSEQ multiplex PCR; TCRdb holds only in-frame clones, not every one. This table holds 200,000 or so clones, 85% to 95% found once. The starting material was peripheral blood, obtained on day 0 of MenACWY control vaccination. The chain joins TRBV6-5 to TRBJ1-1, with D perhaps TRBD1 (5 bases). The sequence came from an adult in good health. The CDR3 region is CASTRGGDTEAFF. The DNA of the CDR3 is TGTGCCAGCACGAGGGGTGGGGACACTGAAGCTTTCTTT.